This T cell receptor beta chain was sequenced in a study of regulatory T cells in long-lasting Graves disease. Time point given: persistent/refractory GD, antithyroid drugs over 5 years with positive TRAb. Extracted PBMC RNA gave rise to the TCR library. Per the germline V gene, CDR1 is SEHNR and CDR2 is FQNEAQ (reference sequence). The V gene lost 0 bases and the J gene lost 5 bases, with 13 bases spanning the gap. The CDR3 extends over 15 amino acids. In building TCR beta libraries, iRepertoire HTBI primers were used together with Arm-PCR of CDR3 regions. TCRdb reanalysed the multiplex PCR reads using MiXCR and keeps one entry per CDR3 protein. There are 400,000 or so distinct CDR3 sequences in the sample; around a quarter occur only once, and about a quarter lies in the top ten.

The V gene is TRBV7-9, the J gene TRBJ1-2; no definite D call. The TCR was taken from a female donor with Graves disease. Sequencing was performed on peripheral blood mononuclear cells (PBMCs), taken when the disease was refractory, from a patient treated with antithyroid drugs. For the CDR3, the DNA is TGTGCCAGCAGCTTAGCGAGGCTCCCAGTTTATGGCTACACCTTC. Encoded protein: CASSLARLPVYGYTF.